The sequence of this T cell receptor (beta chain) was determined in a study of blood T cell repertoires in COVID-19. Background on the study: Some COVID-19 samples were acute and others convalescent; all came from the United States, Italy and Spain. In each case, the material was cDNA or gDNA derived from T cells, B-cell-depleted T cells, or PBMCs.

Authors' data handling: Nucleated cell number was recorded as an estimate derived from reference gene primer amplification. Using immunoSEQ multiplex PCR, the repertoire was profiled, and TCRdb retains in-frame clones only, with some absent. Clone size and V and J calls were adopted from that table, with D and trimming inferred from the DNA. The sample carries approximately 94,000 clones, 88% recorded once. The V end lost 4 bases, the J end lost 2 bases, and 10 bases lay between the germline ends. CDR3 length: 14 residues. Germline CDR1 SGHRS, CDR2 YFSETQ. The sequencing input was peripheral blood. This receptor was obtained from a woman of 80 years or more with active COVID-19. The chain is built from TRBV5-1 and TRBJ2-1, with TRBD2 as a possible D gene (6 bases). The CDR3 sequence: CASSRDSTYNEQFF. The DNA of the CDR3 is TGCGCCAGCAGCCGGGACTCCACCTACAATGAGCAGTTCTTC.